At least ten counts were recorded for the clone carrying this TCR beta chain. Its antigen is not known. By quantitative 5'-RACE with molecular barcodes, the TCR beta libraries were made. MiXCR, applied by TCRdb to the 5' RACE reads, yields one record per CDR3 protein. The table records roughly 86,000 distinct CDR3 sequences, 8.8% of them present only once. This specimen comes from a study of CD8 T cells in ankylosing spondylitis. In germline, CDR1 is KGHDR, CDR2 SFDVKD. V lost 5 bases and J 1 base, leaving 22 bases between the germline ends. The CDR3 runs 19 residues. Study findings and constraints: Researchers reportedly found disease-linked clones significantly enriched in matched ankylosing spondylitis synovial fluid.

The receptor comes from a male donor with ankylosing spondylitis or in good health (not recorded which). The sequencing sample was made of blood, either unsorted or a sorted T cell fraction (not recorded which). This chain uses TRBV24-1 with TRBJ2-2; a weak D match, TRBD1 (7 bases). CDR3 DNA: TGTGCCACCAGTGCTACCATCGGGGGACAGACAATGAACACCGGGGAGCTGTTTTTT. This codes for CATSATIGGQTMNTGELFF.